This TCR beta chain originates from a study of post-analysis software for immune sequencing data. Study results and caveats: In multiple sclerosis, normalized Chao1 diversity was significantly below that of controls. Among five TRBV segments more frequent in patients than controls were TRBV5-6, TRBV5-1 and TRBV20-1.

This CDR3 region has 14 residues. The V gene's germline CDR1 is SGDLS and CDR2 YYNGEE. The ends were cut back, 0 bases at V and 3 bases at J, with 10 bases in the middle. Comments on this clonotype: What it binds is unknown.

Included in the TCR beta cDNA libraries were unique molecular identifiers. TCRdb called the PCR reads again in MiXCR, with one record for every CDR3 protein. The sample lists hundreds of thousands of distinct CDR3 sequences; around 50% were seen once. The rearrangement links TRBV9 to TRBJ2-7; no definite D call. The sequencing input was blood. This TCR came from a girl aged 10 to 17 with multiple sclerosis. CDR3 residues: CASSVAPEHYEQYF. CDR3 sequence (DNA): TGTGCCAGCAGCGTAGCTCCAGAACACTACGAGCAGTACTTC.